This TCR beta chain was obtained from a study of blood T cell repertoires in COVID-19. The wider study: Some COVID-19 samples were acute and others convalescent; all came from the United States, Italy and Spain.

As handled by the study authors: Nucleated cell counts were estimated from reference gene primer amplification. Libraries were prepared by immunoSEQ multiplex PCR; TCRdb keeps only in-frame clonotypes and omits some of them. V and J calls and clone size are as listed in that table; D and trimming were resolved from the DNA. The sample holds 100,000 to 150,000 clones, about 84% seen once. The receptor comes from a human donor in a cohort sampled during active COVID-19. Sequenced material: peripheral blood.

CDR3 in DNA: TGTGCCAGCAGCTTAGTTCCAGGGGGAGGGGAGCTGTTTTTT. Protein sequence: CASSLVPGGGELFF. The V gene is TRBV7-7, the J gene TRBJ2-2, with 7 bases aligning to TRBD1. The V and J ends lost 1 base and 8 bases, in that order; junction bases with no gene match: 4. Germline CDR1 reads SSHAT; CDR2 reads FNYEAQ (reference sequence). This CDR3 is built from 14 residues.